This T cell receptor (beta chain) derives from a study of blood T cell repertoires in COVID-19 (dated by TCRdb to 2018 to 2021). With respect to the entire study: Collaborator samples came from the United States, Italy and Spain and covered acute and convalescent phases of COVID-19. The material from the prospective study consisted of cDNA or gDNA derived from T cells, B-cell-depleted T cells, or PBMCs. Deeply sampled blood TCRbeta repertoires from subjects exposed to, actively infected with, or recovered from COVID-19 were included in the dataset. A freely available public database, intended as a resource for researchers studying the immune response to SARS-CoV-2, is where the repertoires were released. The samples were drawn from two sources: the first 160 participants of the ongoing ImmuneRACE study, and approximately 1,300 subjects contributed by 6 global collaborators. The sample metadata nearly always contained a de-identified subject ID, COVID-19 status, age in years and sex. Where HLA class I and class II types were available, the types were taken from metadata supplied by the sample provider, not from assay-based typing.

Here is what the overall study found, with its caveats: Clinical and demographic metadata were provided uncurated, with the amount varying by source and participant.

Trimming accounts for 4 bases at V and 7 bases at J, while the number of junction bases matched to no gene is 19. The cysteine opens and the phenylalanine closes a CDR3 of 18 amino acids. Of all the DNA, just the CDR3 is kept, 54 bases in frame from base 1. Based on the germline V gene (reference sequence), the CDR1 and CDR2 sequences are WNHNN and SYGVQD. Each collaborating institution followed its own protocols to collect whole blood in K2EDTA tubes. For TCRbeta analysis, collaborator samples were shipped as frozen whole blood, as isolated PBMCs, or as DNA extracted from either sample type. TCRbeta CDR3 regions were amplified from genomic DNA using the immunoSEQ Assay, a bias-controlled multiplex PCR. In the source study's methods: Nucleated cell counts per sample were estimated from amplification of reference gene primers within the assay. To quantify the absolute abundance of each unique TCRbeta CDR3 rearrangement, sequence reads were collapsed and filtered. Productive Simpson clonality was computed per sample as the square root of Simpson's diversity index over productive rearrangements. TCRdb limited this immuneACCESS table to in-frame rearrangements with V and J called. A share of clones is missing; checked studies link under half to unresolved V genes, and the rest is unexplained. V and J calls and clone size come straight from that table; D and trimming were deduced from the DNA. For this sample there are 75,000 to 90,000 clones; over 70% appear just once. Of the sample, 9.5% to 15% is held by the ten largest clones.

In this sample, this clone turned up once. Its specific antigen is unknown. Per-nucleotide qualities are absent, and no much larger clonotype sits a single base away. Sequencing was performed on peripheral blood. The receptor chain draws on TRBV10-1 and TRBJ1-2, with 9 central nucleotides matching TRBD1. The sequence was collected from a woman aged 40 to 49 with active or convalescent COVID-19. CDR3 loop: CASSGDVRDREYSSGYTF. The DNA reads as follows: TGCGCCAGCAGTGGAGACGTCCGGGACAGGGAATATTCTTCTGGCTACACCTTC.